The 3 T cell receptor beta chains listed next were all sequenced from one sample in a study of blood T cell repertoires in COVID-19. Profiled with immunoSEQ multiplex PCR; TCRdb holds only in-frame clones, not every one. The table lists approximately 160,000 clones, roughly 80% of them singletons. The sample comprised peripheral blood. The receptor set was obtained from a man between 60 and 70 years old with acute or convalescent COVID-19.

The chain joins TRBV5-6 to TRBJ1-5; a possible D gene is TRBD1 (6 bases). This CDR3 region has 15 residues. Germline CDR1 is SGHDT and CDR2 is YYEEEE. The V end was cut by 2 bases, the J end by 6 bases, with 15 bases between. CDR3: CASSFVGDITQPQHF. The CDR3 DNA reads as TGTGCCAGCAGCTTCGTGGGGGACATTACTCAGCCCCAGCATTTT. The entire variable domain, with the rest obtained from reference TRBV5-6 and TRBJ1-5, is as follows: DAGVTQSPTHLIKTRGQQVTLRCSPKSGHDTVSWYQQALGQGPQFIFQYYEEEERQRGNFPDRFSGHQFPNYSSELNVNALLLGDSALYLCASSFVGDITQPQHFGDGTRLSIL.

In its sample, this clone was seen a few times. This sequence joins TRBV19 and TRBJ1-4; D uncertain. V dropped 3 bases and J dropped 7 bases, with 15 bases sitting between them. CDR3 length: 15 residues. The germline V gene encodes CDR1 LNHDA and CDR2 SQIVND (reference sequence). The CDR3 bases are TGTGCCAGTAGTATGGTGAGGGCATATTCTGAAAAACTGTTTTTT. This codes for CASSMVRAYSEKLFF.

This clone appeared a single time. The V gene is TRBV5-6, the J gene TRBJ2-7; D perhaps matches TRBD2 (5 bases). The CDR3 runs 14 residues. Deletions cut 1 base from V and 3 bases from J, with 11 bases between. CDR1 is SGHDT and CDR2 is YYEEEE in the germline V gene. CDR3: CASSLRGTLYEQYF. CDR3 DNA: TGTGCCAGCAGCTTGCGGGGAACCCTCTACGAGCAGTACTTC.